This entry lists 20 T cell receptor beta chains sequenced from one sample in a study of response to subunit inactivated influenza vaccine. TCRdb re-analysed the RT-PCR reads in MiXCR, keeping a single row per CDR3 protein. The table lists about 570,000 distinct CDR3 sequences, around 11% of them singletons. The sequenced sample was PBMCs from blood, obtained on the day of vaccination. These receptors were obtained from a man in his forties or fifties who received an inactivated influenza vaccine.

This clonotype was detected only once. This chain links TRBV4-2 with TRBJ2-1, with 14 positions matching TRBD2. The ends lost 9 bases at V and 8 bases at J; junction bases unmatched: 15. Germline CDR1 LGHNA, CDR2 YNFKEQ. The CDR3 totals 17 residues. CDR3 nucleotide sequence: TGTGCCAGTCTCGGGACTAGCGGGGGCCCAGAAAGCCATGAGCAGTTCTTC. Protein: CASLGTSGGPESHEQFF.

This chain connects TRBV6-5 to TRBJ1-2, with D possibly matching TRBD1 (6 bases). CDR3 size: 16 residues. Trimming shortened V by 0 bases and J by 0 bases, and 11 bases separated the two germline ends. Germline loops: CDR1 MNHEY, CDR2 SVGAGI. CDR3 nucleotides: TGTGCCAGCAGTTACTCGAGGACAGATCCTAACTATGGCTACACCTTC. Amino acids: CASSYSRTDPNYGYTF.

This clonotype was observed a handful of times. The V call is TRBV6-5, the J call TRBJ1-2, with TRBD1 matching 10 bases. The V gene end was trimmed by 2 bases and the J gene end by 7 bases; junction bases not matched to a gene: 10. Per the germline V gene, CDR1 is MNHEY and CDR2 is SVGAGI. The CDR3 extends over 16 amino acids. The CDR3 DNA sequence: TGTGCCAGCAGTTACGGACAGGGGGTTAATCTTGGTGGCTACACCTTC. Its translation is CASSYGQGVNLGGYTF.

The chain joins TRBV2 to TRBJ2-7, with D tentatively TRBD2 (6 bases). Between the trimmed V and J ends, which lost 6 bases and 6 bases, there was a span of 33 bases. The germline gives CDR1 SNHLY, CDR2 FYNNEI. This CDR3 spans 19 amino acids. Written as DNA, the CDR3 is TGTGCCAGCAGGACAACCGGGACGGACTATCCACTACGATACCCCGAGCAGTACTTC. This encodes CASRTTGTDYPLRYPEQYF.

The V gene is TRBV7-2, the J gene TRBJ2-1; 8 positions agree with TRBD2. This CDR3 is 16 amino acids long. The junction had 11 bases not matched to a gene; V was cut back by 1 base and J by 9 bases. Looked up from germline, CDR1 is SGHTA and CDR2 is FQGNSA. Written as DNA, the CDR3 is TGTGCCAGCAGCTTAGAGGGACGGAGCGGGAGATTTGAGCAGTTCTTC. It codes for CASSLEGRSGRFEQFF.

The genes are TRBV4-1 and TRBJ2-2; D is possibly TRBD1 or TRBD2 (5 bases each). With 1 base removed from V and 0 bases from J, the gap between germline ends came to 6 bases. Germline CDR1 reads MGHRA; CDR2 reads YSYEKL. The CDR3 has 15 amino acids. The CDR3 DNA reads as TGCGCCAGCAGCCAAGTGGGGGCGAACACCGGGGAGCTGTTTTTT. Its translation: CASSQVGANTGELFF.

This clonotype was picked up a small number of times. The chain combines TRBV7-9 with TRBJ2-7; TRBD2 aligns across 10 bases. CDR3 length: 12 residues. The V and J ends lost 10 bases and 6 bases, in that order; junction bases with no gene match: 6. Germline CDR1 reads SEHNR; CDR2 reads FQNEAQ (reference sequence). The CDR3 is CANTRLAGEQYF. The DNA of the CDR3 is TGTGCCAACACAAGACTAGCGGGCGAGCAGTACTTC.

This clonotype has more than one count but fewer than ten. The chain uses TRBV12-3 or TRBV12-4 and TRBJ2-1, with D perhaps matching TRBD1 or TRBD2 (5 bases each). The CDR3 sequence is 14 residues long. V gave up 11 bases and J gave up 9 bases, with 23 bases separating them. The CDR3 loop is CAVKLGESGFEQFF. CDR3 nucleotide sequence: TGTGCCGTTAAGCTGGGGGAGTCGGGCTTTGAGCAGTTCTTC.

The CDR3 loop is CASSLVGTGGRSNQPQHF. DNA of the CDR3: TGTGCCAGCAGCTTAGTTGGGACAGGGGGTAGGAGCAATCAGCCCCAGCATTTT. The chain uses TRBV11-1 and TRBJ1-5; 11 bases are a match to TRBD1. Looked up from germline, CDR1 is SGHAT and CDR2 is FQDESV (reference sequence). Losses at the gene ends were 1 base for V and 1 base for J; bases not matched to a gene: 6. The CDR3 is 18 amino acids. The full variable domain, completed using reference TRBV11-1 and TRBJ1-5, is EAEVAQSPRYKITEKSQAVAFWCDPISGHATLYWYRQILGQGPELLVQFQDESVVDDSQLPKDRFSAERLKGVDSTLKIQPAELGDSAMYLCASSLVGTGGRSNQPQHFGDGTRLSIL.

The genes are TRBV9 and TRBJ2-1, with D maybe TRBD2 (7 bases). The V and J ends lost 3 bases and 9 bases respectively, with 19 bases between them. There are 15 residues in the CDR3. CDR1 SGDLS and CDR2 YYNGEE come from the germline V gene. The CDR3 reads CASSALDSGGGEQFF. In DNA, the CDR3 is TGTGCCAGCAGCGCTTTGGACTCGGGGGGCGGTGAGCAGTTCTTC.

The chain recombines TRBV12-3 or TRBV12-4 with TRBJ2-4; D possibly corresponds to TRBD1 (6 bases). V lost 6 bases and J 7 bases, leaving 13 bases between the germline ends. CDR3 length equals 13 residues. The CDR3 region has the DNA TGTGCCAGCAGGACGACAGGAGGTAACATTCAGTACTTC. Its protein is CASRTTGGNIQYF.

In its sample, this clonotype was seen a few times. The junction does not match germline at one end; this may be a read error. This chain joins TRBV12-3 or TRBV12-4 and TRBJ1-1, with D perhaps matching TRBD1 (5 bases). The CDR3 extends over 13 amino acids. This CDR3 is CASSSDTPRIAFF. CDR3 bases: TGTGCCAGCAGCTCGGACACTCCTAGAATCGCCTTTTTT.

This clonotype showed up many times. The chain carries TRBV12-3 or TRBV12-4 and TRBJ1-2, with D tentatively TRBD1 (5 bases). V lost 5 bases and J lost 5, with 9 bases in between. The CDR3 is 12 amino acids. The CDR3 region has the DNA TGTGCCAGCAGTCCCCAGGGATATGGCTACACCTTC. It translates to CASSPQGYGYTF.

The J gene is TRBJ2-1, the V gene TRBV12-3 or TRBV12-4, with D unresolved. This CDR3 region has 16 residues. V lost 3 bases to trimming and J lost 4 bases, with 16 bases between them. The CDR3 is CASSFDSLGIYNEQFF. In DNA form, the CDR3 reads TGTGCCAGCAGTTTTGATTCCCTGGGTATATACAATGAGCAGTTCTTC.

This chain connects TRBV3-1 to TRBJ1-5, with TRBD1 matching over 7 bases. The CDR3 totals 19 residues. The V gene's germline CDR1 is LGHDT and CDR2 YNNKEL (reference sequence). CDR3 DNA: TGTACCTTCAGTTACTACAGGGGCCCGAGATCGGTTGGCAATCAGCCCCAGCATTTT. It yields the protein CTFSYYRGPRSVGNQPQHF.

Ten or more counts support this clonotype. The chain is built from TRBV20-1 and TRBJ1-5; TRBD1 matches 7 bases. V was pared by 2 bases and J by 8 bases, with 21 bases of the junction left unmatched. The CDR3 totals 18 residues. Germline loops: CDR1 DFQATT, CDR2 SNEGSKA (reference sequence). This CDR3 reads CSARQSPQPGQLVEPQHF. The CDR3 DNA reads as TGCAGTGCTAGACAATCGCCGCAACCGGGACAGCTTGTGGAGCCCCAGCATTTT.

This clonotype occurred a few times. This rearrangement joins TRBV20-1 to TRBJ2-7; TRBD1 matches 9 bases. The CDR3 length is 13 residues. Unmatched junction bases numbered 4, after V lost 4 bases and J lost 3 bases. In germline, CDR1 is DFQATT, CDR2 SNEGSKA (reference sequence). CDR3 sequence reads: CSANNRGHYEQYF. The CDR3 DNA reads TGCAGTGCTAACAACAGGGGGCACTACGAGCAGTACTTC.

V and J are TRBV5-1 and TRBJ2-5; 7 bases line up with TRBD2. After removal of 2 bases from V and 3 bases from J, the junction contained 7 bases not matched to a gene. Germline CDR1 reads SGHRS; CDR2 reads YFSETQ. This CDR3 contains 15 residues. The CDR3 region has the DNA TGCGCCAGCAGCTTAAGCGGGACGGGCGAAGAGACCCAGTACTTC. Amino acids: CASSLSGTGEETQYF.

This clonotype appeared a few times. V usage is TRBV12-5 and J usage is TRBJ1-1; D perhaps matches TRBD1 (5 bases). CDR3 length equals 14 residues. CDR1 is LGHNT and CDR2 is FRNRAP in the germline V gene. Trimming took off 1 base at V and 4 bases at J, with 10 bases between the two ends. The CDR3 DNA sequence: TGTGCTAGTGGTTTGGGACAGTTTCCCACTGAAGCTTTCTTT. Translated, it gives CASGLGQFPTEAFF.

The table lists this clonotype with a few counts. CDR3 amino acids: CASRTQLAGYLSVQYF. Here the CDR3 DNA reads TGTGCCAGCAGGACCCAACTAGCGGGGTACCTTTCGGTGCAGTACTTC. This chain uses TRBV6-2 or TRBV6-3 with TRBJ2-7; the match to TRBD2 covers 10 bases. This CDR3 comprises 16 residues. Germline CDR1 is MNHEY and CDR2 is SVGEGT. After removal of 6 bases from V and 9 bases from J, the junction contained 17 bases not matched to a gene.